The 11 T cell receptor beta chains given below trace back to one sample, sequenced in a study of control samples from healthy donors and cancer patients. Profiled with immunoSEQ multiplex PCR; TCRdb holds only in-frame clones, not every one. The sample has about 160,000 clones, 80% to 90% seen once. Sequenced input: blood. The receptors come from a man aged 25-40 years in good health.

For the CDR3, the DNA is TGTGCCAGCAGCAAACAATCAGACAGGACGGGTGAGCAGTACTTC. The encoded protein is CASSKQSDRTGEQYF. The V and J genes are TRBV7-2 and TRBJ2-7; a possible D gene is TRBD1 (6 bases). Germline lookup yields CDR1 SGHTA and CDR2 FQGNSA. V gave up 5 bases and J gave up 7 bases, with 21 bases separating them. The CDR3 is 15 amino acids.

The chain is built from TRBV28 and TRBJ1-1, with a tentative D call TRBD1 (5 bases). The CDR3 runs to 13 residues. Germline V gene lookup returns CDR1 MDHEN and CDR2 SYDVKM. The germline V and J ends were trimmed by 9 bases and 0 bases, with 11 bases remaining between them. For the CDR3, the DNA is TGTGCCAGTCCGGGACCGCTGAACACTGAAGCTTTCTTT. This translates into CASPGPLNTEAFF.

This clone was counted a single time. V usage is TRBV4-1 and J usage is TRBJ2-3; D remains ambiguous. V was cut by 4 bases and J by 6 bases, with 20 bases left in between. This CDR3 contains 16 residues. CDR1 is MGHRA and CDR2 is YSYEKL in the germline V gene. CDR3 sequence reads: CASSPFGPSIADTQYF. The CDR3 region has the DNA TGCGCCAGCAGCCCCTTTGGGCCATCAATCGCCGATACGCAGTATTTT.

The chain joins TRBV7-8 to TRBJ2-2; tentatively, D is TRBD2 (6 bases). Trimming removed 4 bases at V and 5 bases at J, with 8 bases between. Germline V gene lookup returns CDR1 SGHVS and CDR2 FQNEAQ. This CDR3 contains 13 residues. The CDR3 reads CASSSEGTGELFF. The CDR3 coding sequence is TGTGCCAGCAGCTCGGAGGGGACCGGGGAGCTGTTTTTT.

J is TRBJ1-2 and V is TRBV19, with 12 nucleotides matching TRBD1. Germline V gene data show CDR1 as LNHDA and CDR2 as SQIVND (reference sequence). Trimming cost V 11 bases and J 7 bases; bases outside gene matches: 17. The length of the CDR3 is 16 residues. Written as DNA, the CDR3 is TGTGCCCTAGGTTCCGGGACAGGGGGCGTGGGAAGTGGCTACACCTTC. Amino acids: CALGSGTGGVGSGYTF.

The rearrangement uses TRBV28 and TRBJ1-5; TRBD1 matches at 7 bases. Germline lookup yields CDR1 MDHEN and CDR2 SYDVKM. This CDR3 comprises 14 residues. J lost 6 bases, V lost 6 bases, and 8 bases had no gene match. The CDR3 reads CASRPGQVGQPQHF. CDR3 DNA sequence: TGTGCCAGCAGACCCGGACAGGTGGGTCAGCCCCAGCATTTT.

The genes are TRBV29-1 and TRBJ2-7, with TRBD1 matching 9 bases. The CDR3 totals 17 residues. Germline CDR1 reads SQVTM; CDR2 reads ANQGSEA. Losses at the gene ends were 0 bases for V and 1 base for J; bases not matched to a gene: 10. The CDR3 protein is CSVEEPQGQGGSYEQYF. DNA for the CDR3: TGCAGCGTTGAAGAACCACAGGGACAGGGAGGTTCCTACGAGCAGTACTTC.

In this sample, this clone turned up once. The chain links TRBV7-9 to TRBJ2-3; 11 nucleotides agree with TRBD1. CDR3 length: 16 amino acids. Germline trimming cut 3 bases from V and 1 base from J; bases unmatched to any gene: 3. The V gene's germline CDR1 is SEHNR and CDR2 FQNEAQ (reference sequence). The CDR3 region has the DNA TGTGCCAGCAGCTTGGGACAGGGGGGTGGCACAGATACGCAGTATTTT. Its protein product is CASSLGQGGGTDTQYF.

This chain links TRBV6-5 with TRBJ1-2; TRBD1 might be the D (5 bases). V shed 7 bases and J shed 3 bases, with 12 bases lying between them. There are 13 residues in the CDR3. The germline CDR1 and CDR2 sequences are MNHEY and SVGAGI. CDR3 loop: CASKGGAHYGYTF. The CDR3 bases are TGTGCCAGCAAGGGAGGGGCCCACTATGGCTACACCTTC.

The rearrangement joins TRBV10-3 to TRBJ1-2; D is unresolved. CDR1 is ENHRY and CDR2 is SYGVKD in the germline V gene. The germline V and J ends were trimmed by 3 bases and 7 bases, with 6 bases remaining between them. The CDR3 runs to 11 residues. CDR3: CAISERAGYTF. The DNA of the CDR3 is TGTGCCATCAGTGAACGGGCTGGCTACACCTTC.

The rearrangement joins TRBV7-2 to TRBJ1-2; no clear D. The V and J ends lost 4 bases and 8 bases respectively, with 14 bases between them. This CDR3 has 13 residues. The germline V gene has CDR1 SGHTA and CDR2 FQGNSA. CDR3 bases: TGTGCCAGCAGCTCCCTAAAAGGTGTAGGCTACACCTTC. This encodes CASSSLKGVGYTF.